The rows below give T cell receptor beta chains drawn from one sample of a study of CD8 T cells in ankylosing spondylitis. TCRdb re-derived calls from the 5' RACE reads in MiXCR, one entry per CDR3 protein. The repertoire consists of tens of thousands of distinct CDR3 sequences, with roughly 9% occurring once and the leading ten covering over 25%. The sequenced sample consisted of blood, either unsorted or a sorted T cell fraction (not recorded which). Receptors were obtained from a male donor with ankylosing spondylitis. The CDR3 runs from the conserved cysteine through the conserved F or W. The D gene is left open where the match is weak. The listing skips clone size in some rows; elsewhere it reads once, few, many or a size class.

TGTGCCAGCAGTGACTCGAGTGTCAATGAGCAGTTCTTC,CASSDSSVNEQFF,TRBV6-4,.,TRBJ2-1,.
TGCAGTGCTAGAGATTTTTTGGGGGGATCAAATGAGCAGTTCTTC,CSARDFLGGSNEQFF,TRBV20-1,.,TRBJ2-1,few
TGCAGTGCTAGAGATTGGCTAGCGGTCAATGAGCAGTTCTTC,CSARDWLAVNEQFF,TRBV20-1,TRBD2,TRBJ2-1,many
TGTGCCAGCAGTTTAGTCATTTCAGGGGGCAAGGACTATGGCTACACCTTC,CASSLVISGGKDYGYTF,TRBV12-3/TRBV12-4,TRBD1,TRBJ1-2,.
TGTGCCAGCAGTAAGACAGGCTACACAGATACGCAGTATTTT,CASSKTGYTDTQYF,TRBV27,.,TRBJ2-3,.
TGTGCCAGCAGTTTAATATCGACAGGGGGCTCTTTCGGCAATCAGCCCCAGCATTTT,CASSLISTGGSFGNQPQHF,TRBV27,TRBD1,TRBJ1-5,many
TGTGCCAGCAGTGAAGCTTCTTCCGTCTCCTACGAGCAGTACTTC,CASSEASSVSYEQYF,TRBV2,.,TRBJ2-7,.
TGTGCCAGCAGCTTAGCGTTGGCAGCATACGAGCAGTACTTC,CASSLALAAYEQYF,TRBV7-9,.,TRBJ2-7,few
TGTCCCACCAGTGCCCCTAACACCGGGGAGCTGTTTTTT,CPTSAPNTGELFF,TRBV24-1,.,TRBJ2-2,.
TGTGCCAGCAGCCGCGAGGGGTTTGACAATGAGCAGTTCTTC,CASSREGFDNEQFF,TRBV13,.,TRBJ2-1,.
TGTGCCAGCAGTTGGGAGGACTCCTACGAGCAGTACTTC,CASSWEDSYEQYF,TRBV2,.,TRBJ2-7,many
TGCAGTGCTAGAGATAGGTCGGGGGAGAGAGGTAATGAGCAGTTCTTC,CSARDRSGERGNEQFF,TRBV20-1,.,TRBJ2-1,few
TGCGCCAGCAGCTTGGCCCTTGGGGGGGAGACTGAAGCTTTCTTT,CASSLALGGETEAFF,TRBV5-1,.,TRBJ1-1,many
TGTGCCAGCAGTTTAGGGACAGGGGGGAACAATGAGCAGTTCTTC,CASSLGTGGNNEQFF,TRBV27,TRBD1,TRBJ2-1,.
TGTGCCAGCAGTTTTGCCAGGGGATCGTATGGCTACACCTTC,CASSFARGSYGYTF,TRBV27,.,TRBJ1-2,many
TGTGCCAGCAGCCGAGGCGGACTAGCGGAGGACAATGAGCAGTTCTTC,CASSRGGLAEDNEQFF,TRBV7-9,TRBD2,TRBJ2-1,many
TGTGCCAGCAGCTTAGTAGCCCCCCCTGACAGAAACACTGAAGCTTTCTTT,CASSLVAPPDRNTEAFF,TRBV11-3,.,TRBJ1-1,.
TGCGCCAGCACAACACAGGGGGCGAAAAATGAGCAGTTCTTC,CASTTQGAKNEQFF,TRBV23-1,TRBD1,TRBJ2-1,many
TGTGCCAGCAGTGAAAGGGACCGGCCCTACGAGCAGTACTTC,CASSERDRPYEQYF,TRBV6-4,.,TRBJ2-7,.
TGTGCCAGCAGAAGCTGGGACCACTACAATGAGCAGTTCTTC,CASRSWDHYNEQFF,TRBV5-6,.,TRBJ2-1,few
TGTGCCAGCAGTTCTCCGAACACTGAAGCTTTCTTT,CASSSPNTEAFF,TRBV27,.,TRBJ1-1,.
TGTGCCAGCAGTGAAACGGCAGGGGACCAAGAGACCCAGTACTTC,CASSETAGDQETQYF,TRBV6-1,.,TRBJ2-5,.
TGTGCCAGCAGTTCACAGGGAACCGGGGAGCTGTTTTTT,CASSSQGTGELFF,TRBV12-3/TRBV12-4,.,TRBJ2-2,.
TGCAGCGTGGATCCGGGAGGGTCCTACAATGAGCAGTTCTTC,CSVDPGGSYNEQFF,TRBV29-1,TRBD2,TRBJ2-1,many
TGCGCCAGCAGCACCGGGACCAGAGCGGGTTACGGGGAGCTGTTTTTT,CASSTGTRAGYGELFF,TRBV5-1,.,TRBJ2-2,many